This TCR beta chain derives from a study of patients and donors after allogeneic stem cell transplantation. In germline, CDR1 is MNHEY, CDR2 SVGAGI. Between the trimmed V and J ends, which lost 2 bases and 1 base, there was a span of 13 bases. CDR3 size: 16 residues. TCRdb reprocessed the RT-PCR reads via MiXCR and lists one record per CDR3 protein. The data contain some 880,000 distinct CDR3 sequences, roughly 18% of them singletons. Material for sequencing was blood, either unsorted or a sorted T cell fraction (not recorded which). The sequence was collected from a human donor who was either an allogeneic HSCT recipient or a stem cell or donor lymphocyte infusion donor (not recorded which). It is not recorded whose cells these are; they may come from a transplant donor. The chain links TRBV6-5 to TRBJ2-3; weak D call: TRBD2 (6 bases). The CDR3, as DNA: TGTGCCAGCAGTTACGGGGAGGCCCCTGGCACAGATACGCAGTATTTT. Translation: CASSYGEAPGTDTQYF.